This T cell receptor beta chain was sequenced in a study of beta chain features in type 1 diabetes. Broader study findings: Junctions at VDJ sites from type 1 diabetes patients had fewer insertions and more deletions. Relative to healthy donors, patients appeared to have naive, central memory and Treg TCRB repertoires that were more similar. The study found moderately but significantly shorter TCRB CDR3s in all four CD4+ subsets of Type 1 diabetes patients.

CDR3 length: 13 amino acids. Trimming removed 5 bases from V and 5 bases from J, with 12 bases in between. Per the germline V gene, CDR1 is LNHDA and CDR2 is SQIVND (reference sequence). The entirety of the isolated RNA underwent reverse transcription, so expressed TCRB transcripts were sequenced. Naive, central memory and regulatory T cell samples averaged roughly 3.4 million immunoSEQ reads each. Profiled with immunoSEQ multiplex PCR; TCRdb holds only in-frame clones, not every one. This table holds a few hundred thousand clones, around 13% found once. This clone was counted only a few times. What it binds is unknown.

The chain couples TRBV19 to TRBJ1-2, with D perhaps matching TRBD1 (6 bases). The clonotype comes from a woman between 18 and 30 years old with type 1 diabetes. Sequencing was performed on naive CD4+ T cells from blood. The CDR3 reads CASSRTDSYGYTF. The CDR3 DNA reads TGTGCCAGTAGTCGGACAGACTCATATGGCTACACCTTC.